This TCR beta chain is drawn from a study of identical twins. General study findings and limits: Twin sharing of out-of-frame TCR alpha was underestimated by models in monozygotic pairs. Rather than following the same donors, the conclusions depended on cross-sectional statistical analysis.

As for this clonotype: Its target is unknown.

Each cDNA held unique molecular identifiers, and template switching gave it a universal primer site. TCRdb re-called the 5' RACE reads through MiXCR, storing one row per CDR3 protein. The sample lists fewer than 900,000 distinct CDR3 sequences, roughly 18% occurring once. Germline V lookup: CDR1 SGHDT, CDR2 YYEEEE. Trimming cost V 0 bases and J 5 bases; bases outside gene matches: 8. The CDR3 runs 16 residues. The data were also submitted as part of a second study, on T cells expressing NK-cell markers.

This TCR was sampled from a young woman in good health. The specimen was PBMCs. V usage is TRBV5-6 and J usage is TRBJ2-3; the match to TRBD2 covers 8 bases. Here the CDR3 reads CASSLGPSGPLDTQYF. The CDR3, as DNA: TGTGCCAGCAGCTTGGGTCCTAGCGGGCCGCTAGATACGCAGTATTTT. Full variable domain (rest looked up from reference TRBV5-6 and TRBJ2-3): DAGVTQSPTHLIKTRGQQVTLRCSPKSGHDTVSWYQQALGQGPQFIFQYYEEEERQRGNFPDRFSGHQFPNYSSELNVNALLLGDSALYLCASSLGPSGPLDTQYFGPGTRLTVL.